This T cell receptor beta chain emerged from a study of CD8 T cells in Susac syndrome. Study details: Clinically active disease was present in 5 or 6 of the sequenced Susac syndrome patients. About eight of these patients were in remission. Study results and caveats: The study found that Susac CD8+ clonal expansion peaked in TEMRA cells and active patients.

This clonotype was detected only once. Its antigen is unidentified. The RNA input was about 0.45 to 1 ug, and it was reverse transcribed with random hexamers. Each CDR3 protein gets one entry after TCRdb re-called the immunoSEQ multiplex PCR reads with MiXCR. Of around 95,000 distinct CDR3 sequences detected, 95% appear once; the ten largest clones hold 0.25% to 0.35%. V lost 1 base, J lost 6 bases, and 8 bases stayed unmatched. The CDR3 is made up of 15 amino acids. The germline V gene encodes CDR1 SQVTM and CDR2 ANQGSEA. Each Susac syndrome patient had definite or probable disease by recently defined criteria.

Sequenced input: CD8+ T cells from PBMCs. The chain uses TRBV29-1 and TRBJ2-1; 8 bases line up with TRBD1. The sequence was obtained from a human donor with Susac syndrome. The CDR3 bases are TGCAGCGTTGAAGGTATGGGGACAGGTAGCAATGAGCAGTTCTTC. Translation gives CSVEGMGTGSNEQFF.